This T cell receptor beta chain comes out of a study of metastatic and nonmetastatic thyroid tumors (dated by TCRdb to 2018 to 2021). Background for the entire study: Repertoires from peripheral blood and from tumor or nodule tissue samples of malignant and benign thyroid patients were compared.

The paper's findings and limits, for the study overall: In both blood and tumor samples, malignant tumors were reported to have significantly higher TCR beta diversity than benign nodules.

This clone was observed many times. Its antigen remains undetermined. Base quality data are lacking; no much larger clone is found one base away. Before undergoing thyroid surgery, none of the patients had been given any kind of treatment. Using T-cell receptor beta sequencing, the study looked back at clinical samples from patients collected from the early 2010s to the late 2010s. The CDR3, from cysteine to phenylalanine, totals 15 residues. The only DNA kept is the CDR3, 45 bases in frame from the first base. Cut back by 0 bases and 9 bases, the V and J ends lie 15 bases apart. Library construction relied on PCR. Sequencing took place on an Illumina HiSeq 4000. High-throughput sequencing was used to profile the TCR beta-chain CDR3 region of each patient. The authors' pipeline ran thus. The researchers built a classifier to tell apart papillary thyroid cancer patients with distant metastasis, based on CDR3 differences among clinicopathological groups. Repertoire diversity was assessed with the Shannon index, and tumor-blood repertoire similarity with the Morisita-Horn index. TCRdb reprocessed the public reads (quality trimming at Q25 with fastp, clone calling with MiXCR) and kept in-frame beta chains. These V and J calls derive from TCRdb rather than the authors' analysis. The sample table holds more than 10,000 clones, of which roughly 29% were seen once. The ten largest clones represent approximately 18% of the sample.

The source of this sequence is a female donor with papillary thyroid cancer or a benign thyroid nodule (not recorded which). Some clones in this sample may be carry-over from other donors' samples. Specimen: tumor tissue. In this chain, TRBV12-3 or TRBV12-4 is recombined with TRBJ2-1; the D match is possibly TRBD1 or TRBD2, with 6 bases aligned in each. The DNA sequence is as follows: TGTGCCAGCAGTTTAGCGGGGGGCGCAGGAACTGAGCAGTTCTTC. It is translated as CASSLAGGAGTEQFF.